These T cell receptor beta chains were read from a single sample in a study of control samples from healthy donors and cancer patients. Produced via immunoSEQ multiplex PCR; TCRdb's table is partial and in-frame only. Of about 150,000 clones in the sample, 89% were seen once. Sequenced input: blood. These receptors came from a man aged 30 to 39 in good health. Each CDR3 is given with its conserved first and last residue. D genes are given only for firm matches. Clone size is shown for a subset of rows, as once, few, many or a class of expanded clone.

D,J,size,V,CDR3,DNA
.,TRBJ2-1,.,TRBV19,CASSTENRLYNEQFF,TGTGCCAGTAGTACCGAAAACCGCCTTTACAATGAGCAGTTCTTC
TRBD1,TRBJ1-3,.,TRBV9,CASSTGTGSGNTIYF,TGTGCCAGCAGCACAGGGACAGGGTCTGGAAACACCATATATTTT
.,TRBJ1-1,.,TRBV29-1,CSSKAQGNTEAFF,TGCAGCTCTAAGGCGCAGGGGAACACTGAAGCTTTCTTT
.,TRBJ2-7,.,TRBV4-3,CASSRGHSSYEQYF,TGCGCCAGCAGCCGGGGACATTCCTCCTACGAGCAGTACTTC
.,TRBJ1-2,few,TRBV19,CASMGNGFGYTF,TGTGCCAGTATGGGGAATGGGTTCGGCTACACCTTC
.,TRBJ2-1,.,TRBV10-3,CAIRGYNEQFF,TGTGCCATCCGCGGCTACAATGAGCAGTTCTTC
TRBD2,TRBJ2-1,.,TRBV18,CASSPAGLAGGLNEQFF,TGTGCCAGCTCACCAGCAGGACTAGCGGGAGGACTCAATGAGCAGTTCTTC
.,TRBJ2-5,.,TRBV15,CATNSRDGETQYF,TGTGCCACCAATTCCAGGGATGGCGAGACCCAGTACTTC
.,TRBJ2-7,.,TRBV27,CASSLSRRDEQYF,TGTGCCAGCAGTTTATCGCGAAGAGACGAGCAGTACTTC
.,TRBJ2-2,.,TRBV7-3,CASSSTGNTGELFF,TGTGCCAGCAGCTCGACTGGAAACACCGGGGAGCTGTTTTTT
.,TRBJ1-5,.,TRBV4-3,CASSQDSGQSQPQHF,TGCGCCAGCAGCCAAGATAGTGGGCAATCACAGCCCCAGCATTTT
TRBD2,TRBJ2-7,.,TRBV19,CASRGTSGSMEQYF,TGTGCCAGTAGGGGGACTAGCGGGAGCATGGAGCAGTACTTC
.,TRBJ2-5,.,TRBV5-4,CASSPRGMETQYF,TGTGCCAGCAGCCCCCGCGGGATGGAGACCCAGTACTTC
TRBD2,TRBJ2-7,once,TRBV6-5,CASSRTSGMYEQYF,TGTGCCAGCAGCCGGACTAGCGGGATGTACGAGCAGTACTTC
.,TRBJ1-3,.,TRBV7-2,CASSPNRGEGVRTIYF,TGTGCCAGCAGCCCCAACCGGGGGGAGGGGGTTCGGACCATATATTTT
TRBD1,TRBJ1-1,once,TRBV19,CASSIGWTGYTEAFF,TGTGCCAGTAGTATAGGATGGACAGGGTACACTGAAGCTTTCTTT
TRBD2,TRBJ2-1,once,TRBV7-2,CASSLQREGHEQFF,TGTGCCAGCAGCTTACAGCGGGAGGGCCATGAGCAGTTCTTC
.,TRBJ1-1,many,TRBV6-2/TRBV6-3,CASSDRDGDLNTEAFF,TGTGCCAGCAGTGACCGGGACGGCGATCTTAACACTGAAGCTTTCTTT
TRBD2,TRBJ2-1,.,TRBV7-6,CASSGGTSGLSYNEQFF,TGTGCCAGCAGCGGGGGGACTAGCGGCCTCTCCTACAATGAGCAGTTCTTC
TRBD2,TRBJ2-2,.,TRBV9,CASSSPGRGGTGELFF,TGTGCCAGCAGCTCACCGGGCCGCGGGGGCACCGGGGAGCTGTTTTTT
TRBD2,TRBJ2-3,.,TRBV6-2/TRBV6-3,CASSSGDTDTQYF,TGTGCCAGCAGTAGCGGGGACACAGATACGCAGTATTTT
TRBD1,TRBJ1-5,.,TRBV5-6,CASSFGQGYQPQHF,TGTGCCAGCAGCTTCGGACAGGGTTATCAGCCCCAGCATTTT
.,TRBJ2-2,.,TRBV12-3/TRBV12-4,CARPWGDTGELFF,TGTGCCCGCCCGTGGGGCGACACCGGGGAGCTGTTTTTT
.,TRBJ2-7,.,TRBV12-2,CAWYGSVYEQYF,TGTGCATGGTATGGGTCGGTCTACGAGCAGTACTTC
.,TRBJ1-2,.,TRBV7-9,CASSEAAGANYGYTF,TGTGCCAGCAGCGAAGCGGCGGGAGCGAACTATGGCTACACCTTC
.,TRBJ1-1,.,TRBV14,CASSQERPPVEAFF,TGTGCCAGCAGCCAAGAGAGGCCCCCGGTCGAAGCTTTCTTT
.,TRBJ1-5,few,TRBV7-2,CASSQPGQPQHF,TGTGCCAGCAGCCAACCTGGCCAGCCCCAGCATTTT
.,TRBJ2-5,.,TRBV24-1,CATSDLGDYGKETQYF,TGTGCCACCAGTGATTTGGGCGACTACGGGAAAGAGACCCAGTACTTC
TRBD1,TRBJ1-1,.,TRBV10-1,CASRLTGKDLANTEAFF,TGCGCCAGCAGGCTGACAGGGAAGGATCTAGCGAACACTGAAGCTTTCTTT
.,TRBJ1-5,.,TRBV18,CASSPNRDGPQHF,TGTGCCAGCTCACCCAACCGGGATGGGCCCCAGCATTTT
TRBD1,TRBJ2-7,.,TRBV7-8,CASSKQGQGVYEQYF,TGTGCCAGCAGCAAGCAAGGACAGGGAGTCTACGAGCAGTACTTC
TRBD2,TRBJ2-2,.,TRBV4-2,CASSQEGLSTTGELFF,TGTGCCAGCAGCCAAGAGGGACTAAGCACCACCGGGGAGCTGTTTTTT
TRBD1,TRBJ2-2,.,TRBV24-1,CATKGQGPAGELFF,TGTGCCACCAAGGGACAGGGACCGGCCGGGGAGCTGTTTTTT
.,TRBJ2-7,.,TRBV4-3,CASSQDLGAAYEQYF,TGCGCCAGCAGCCAAGACCTGGGGGCCGCCTACGAGCAGTACTTC
TRBD1,TRBJ2-7,.,TRBV3-1/TRBV3-2,CASTRGQGGVASEQYF,TGTGCCAGCACCAGGGGACAGGGAGGCGTCGCGAGTGAGCAGTACTTC
.,TRBJ2-1,.,TRBV6-4,CASSDLGPSSYNEQFF,TGTGCCAGCAGTGACCTGGGGCCTAGCTCCTACAATGAGCAGTTCTTC
TRBD2,TRBJ2-7,.,TRBV6-5,CASRAGVGEQYF,TGTGCCAGCAGAGCGGGAGTGGGCGAGCAGTACTTC
TRBD1,TRBJ2-7,.,TRBV5-4,CASSSLIDRDYEQYF,TGTGCCAGCAGCTCGCTAATCGACAGGGACTACGAGCAGTACTTC
TRBD1,TRBJ2-7,.,TRBV7-8,CASRSGQGVYEQYF,TGTGCCAGCAGAAGCGGACAGGGGGTTTACGAGCAGTACTTC
.,TRBJ1-5,.,TRBV12-3/TRBV12-4,CASSFGQDQPQHF,TGTGCCAGCAGTTTCGGGCAGGATCAGCCCCAGCATTTT
.,TRBJ2-7,.,TRBV24-1,CATSLGSASYEQYF,TGTGCCACCAGTTTGGGCAGCGCCTCCTACGAGCAGTACTTC
TRBD1,TRBJ1-1,.,TRBV2,CASSRTGAGTEAFF,TGTGCCAGCAGCAGGACAGGGGCCGGCACTGAAGCTTTCTTT
TRBD1,TRBJ2-7,.,TRBV10-3,CASGTGVDYEQYF,TGTGCCAGCGGGACAGGGGTCGATTACGAGCAGTACTTC
.,TRBJ2-2,.,TRBV6-5,CASSQRRAPTGELFF,TGTGCCAGCAGCCAGCGGCGGGCACCCACCGGGGAGCTGTTTTTT
.,TRBJ2-3,.,TRBV11-3,CASSLEGGSTDTQYF,TGTGCCAGCAGCTTAGAAGGGGGAAGCACAGATACGCAGTATTTT
TRBD1,TRBJ1-4,.,TRBV19,CASRGPGQGMLFF,TGTGCCAGTAGGGGGCCGGGACAGGGTATGCTGTTTTTT